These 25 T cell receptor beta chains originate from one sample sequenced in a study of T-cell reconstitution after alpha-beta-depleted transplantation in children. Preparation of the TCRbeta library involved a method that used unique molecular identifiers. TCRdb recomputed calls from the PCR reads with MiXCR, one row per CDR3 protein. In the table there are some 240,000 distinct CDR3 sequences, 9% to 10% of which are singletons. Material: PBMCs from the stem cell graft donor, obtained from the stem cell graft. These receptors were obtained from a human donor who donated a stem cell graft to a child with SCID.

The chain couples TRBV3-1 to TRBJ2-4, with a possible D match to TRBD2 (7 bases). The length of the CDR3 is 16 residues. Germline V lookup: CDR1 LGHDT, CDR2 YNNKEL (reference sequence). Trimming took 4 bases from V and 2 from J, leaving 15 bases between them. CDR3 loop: CASSPPAGATKNIQYF. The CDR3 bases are TGTGCCAGCAGCCCCCCGGCGGGGGCAACCAAAAACATTCAGTACTTC.

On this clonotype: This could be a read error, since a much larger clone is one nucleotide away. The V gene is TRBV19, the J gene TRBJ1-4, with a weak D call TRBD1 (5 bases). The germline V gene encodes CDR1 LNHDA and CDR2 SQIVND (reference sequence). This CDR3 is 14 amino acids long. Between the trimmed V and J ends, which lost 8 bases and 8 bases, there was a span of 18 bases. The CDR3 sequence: CASAPWEGNEKLFF. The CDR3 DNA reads TGTGCCAGTGCCCCATGGGAGGGGAACGAAAAACTGTTTTTT.

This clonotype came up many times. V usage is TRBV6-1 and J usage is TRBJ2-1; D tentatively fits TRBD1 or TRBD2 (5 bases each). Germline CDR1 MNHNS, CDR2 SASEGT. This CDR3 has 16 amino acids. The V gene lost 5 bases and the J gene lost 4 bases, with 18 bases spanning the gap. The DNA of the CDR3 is TGTGCCAGCAGTCCGCCGGGACCCCCCTATTACAATGAGCAGTTCTTC. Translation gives CASSPPGPPYYNEQFF.

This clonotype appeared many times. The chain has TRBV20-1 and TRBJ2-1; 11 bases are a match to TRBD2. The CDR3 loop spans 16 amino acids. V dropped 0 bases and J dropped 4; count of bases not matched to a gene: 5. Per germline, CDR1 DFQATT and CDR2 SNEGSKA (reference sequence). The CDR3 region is CSARDGTSGRYNEQFF. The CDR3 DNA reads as TGCAGTGCTAGAGATGGGACTAGCGGACGGTACAATGAGCAGTTCTTC.

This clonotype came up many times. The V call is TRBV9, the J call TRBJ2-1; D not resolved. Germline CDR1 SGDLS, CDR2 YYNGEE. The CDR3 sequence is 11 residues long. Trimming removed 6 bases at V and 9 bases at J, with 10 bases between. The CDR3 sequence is CASITGGEQFF. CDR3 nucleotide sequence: TGTGCCAGCATCACCGGCGGTGAGCAGTTCTTC.

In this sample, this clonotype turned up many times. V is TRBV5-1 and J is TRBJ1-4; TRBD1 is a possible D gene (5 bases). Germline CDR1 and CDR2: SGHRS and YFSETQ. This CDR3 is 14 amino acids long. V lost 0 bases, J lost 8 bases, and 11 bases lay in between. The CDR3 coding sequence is TGCGCCAGCAGCTTGGTAGGGGAAGCGGAAAAACTGTTTTTT. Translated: CASSLVGEAEKLFF.

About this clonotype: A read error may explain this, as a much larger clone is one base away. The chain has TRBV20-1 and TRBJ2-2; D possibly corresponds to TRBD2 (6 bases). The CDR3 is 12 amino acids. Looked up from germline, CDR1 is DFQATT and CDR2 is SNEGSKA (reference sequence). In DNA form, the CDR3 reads TGCAGTGCTATCGGGAGCACCGAGGAGCTGTTTTTT. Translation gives CSAIGSTEELFF.

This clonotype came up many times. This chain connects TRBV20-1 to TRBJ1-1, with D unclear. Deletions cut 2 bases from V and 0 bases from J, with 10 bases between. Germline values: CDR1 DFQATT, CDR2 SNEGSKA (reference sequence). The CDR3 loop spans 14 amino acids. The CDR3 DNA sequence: TGCAGTGCTAGATGGGAGGGTATGAACACTGAAGCTTTCTTT. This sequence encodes CSARWEGMNTEAFF.

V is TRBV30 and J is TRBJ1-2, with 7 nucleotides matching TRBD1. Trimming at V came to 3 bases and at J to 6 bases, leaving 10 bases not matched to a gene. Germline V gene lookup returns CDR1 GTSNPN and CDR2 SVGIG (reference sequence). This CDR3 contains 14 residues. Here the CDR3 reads CAWRAKGTDNGYTF. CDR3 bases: TGTGCCTGGAGAGCCAAGGGGACAGATAATGGCTACACCTTC. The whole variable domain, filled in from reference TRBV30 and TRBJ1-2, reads SQTIHQWPATLVQPVGSPLSLECTVEGTSNPNLYWYRQAAGRGLQLLFYSVGIGQISSEVPQNLSASRPQDRQFILSSKKLLLSDSGFYLCAWRAKGTDNGYTFGSGTRLTVV.

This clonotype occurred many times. Here the CDR3 DNA reads TGTGCCAGCAGCCAAGTCCCCTCTCCTATCTATGGCTACACCTTC. Translation: CASSQVPSPIYGYTF. The J gene is TRBJ1-2, the V gene TRBV14; D is undetermined. The V and J ends lost 1 base and 4 bases respectively, with 13 bases between them. The germline CDR1 and CDR2 sequences are SGHDN and FVKESK. The CDR3 has 15 residues.

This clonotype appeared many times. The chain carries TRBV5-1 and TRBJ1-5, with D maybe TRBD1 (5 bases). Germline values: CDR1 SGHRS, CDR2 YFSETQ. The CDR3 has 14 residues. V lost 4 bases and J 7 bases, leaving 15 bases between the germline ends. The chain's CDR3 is CASSVEGVGQPQHF. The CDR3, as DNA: TGCGCCAGCAGCGTGGAAGGGGTTGGGCAGCCCCAGCATTTT.

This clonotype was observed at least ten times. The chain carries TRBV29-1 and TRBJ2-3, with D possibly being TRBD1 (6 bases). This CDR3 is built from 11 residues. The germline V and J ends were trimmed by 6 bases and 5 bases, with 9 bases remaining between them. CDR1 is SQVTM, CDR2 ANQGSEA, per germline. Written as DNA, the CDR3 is TGCAGCGTGGGGGCGCTAGATACGCAGTATTTT. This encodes CSVGALDTQYF.

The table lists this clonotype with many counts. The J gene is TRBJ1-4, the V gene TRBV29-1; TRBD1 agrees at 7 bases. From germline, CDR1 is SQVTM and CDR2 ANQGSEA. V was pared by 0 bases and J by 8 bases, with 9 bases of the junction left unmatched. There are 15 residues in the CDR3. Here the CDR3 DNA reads TGCAGCGTTGAAGATCCGCAGGGGGTGGAAGAAAAACTGTTTTTT. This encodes CSVEDPQGVEEKLFF.

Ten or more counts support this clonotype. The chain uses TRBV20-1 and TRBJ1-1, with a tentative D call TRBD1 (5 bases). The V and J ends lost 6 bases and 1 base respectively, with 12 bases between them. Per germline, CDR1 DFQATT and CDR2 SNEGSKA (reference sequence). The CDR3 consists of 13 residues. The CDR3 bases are TGCAGTGCCTTTCGGGGGGGGAACACTGAAGCTTTCTTT. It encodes CSAFRGGNTEAFF.

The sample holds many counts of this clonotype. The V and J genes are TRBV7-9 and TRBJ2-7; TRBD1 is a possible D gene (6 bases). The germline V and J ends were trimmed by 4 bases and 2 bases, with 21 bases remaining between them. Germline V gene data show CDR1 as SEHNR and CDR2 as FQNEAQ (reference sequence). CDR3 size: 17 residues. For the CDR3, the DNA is TGTGCCAGCAGCTCCCTGGTGCACAGGGACCTTACCTACGAGCAGTACTTC. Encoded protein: CASSSLVHRDLTYEQYF. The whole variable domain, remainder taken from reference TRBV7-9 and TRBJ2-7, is DTGVSQNPRHKITKRGQNVTFRCDPISEHNRLYWYRQTLGQGPEFLTYFQNEAQLEKSRLLSDRFSAERPKGSFSTLEIQRTEQGDSAMYLCASSSLVHRDLTYEQYFGPGTRLTVT.

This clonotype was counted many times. This CDR3 is CASSVAGNTEAFF. CDR3 sequence (DNA): TGTGCCAGCAGCGTAGCTGGCAACACTGAAGCTTTCTTT. The V call is TRBV9, the J call TRBJ1-1, with D uncertain. V was trimmed by 0 bases and J by 2 bases, leaving 5 bases between them. This CDR3 comprises 13 residues. In germline, CDR1 is SGDLS, CDR2 YYNGEE.

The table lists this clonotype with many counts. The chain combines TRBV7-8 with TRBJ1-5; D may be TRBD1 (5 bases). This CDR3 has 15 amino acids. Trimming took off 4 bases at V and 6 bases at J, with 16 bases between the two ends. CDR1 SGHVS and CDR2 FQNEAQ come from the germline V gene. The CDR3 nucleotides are TGTGCCAGCAGCTCCCATTCAGGGCAGGGTCAGCCCCAGCATTTT. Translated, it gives CASSSHSGQGQPQHF.

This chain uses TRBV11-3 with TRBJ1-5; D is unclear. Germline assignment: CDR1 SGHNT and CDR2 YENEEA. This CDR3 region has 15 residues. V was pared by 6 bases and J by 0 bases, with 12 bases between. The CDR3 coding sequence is TGTGCCAGCAGAAGACCGCCCCATAGCAATCAGCCCCAGCATTTT. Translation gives CASRRPPHSNQPQHF.

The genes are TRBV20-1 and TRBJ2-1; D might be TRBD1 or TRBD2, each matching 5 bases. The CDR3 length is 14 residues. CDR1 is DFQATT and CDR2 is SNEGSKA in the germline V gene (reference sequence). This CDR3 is CFWGGPPSYNEQFF. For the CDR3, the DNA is TGCTTCTGGGGCGGGCCTCCCTCCTACAATGAGCAGTTCTTC.

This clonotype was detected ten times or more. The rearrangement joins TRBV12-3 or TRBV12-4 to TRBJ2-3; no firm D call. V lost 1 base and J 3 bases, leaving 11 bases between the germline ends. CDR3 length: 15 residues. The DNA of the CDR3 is TGTGCCAGCAGTTTAGAAAGGGATCGTACAGATACGCAGTATTTT. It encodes CASSLERDRTDTQYF.

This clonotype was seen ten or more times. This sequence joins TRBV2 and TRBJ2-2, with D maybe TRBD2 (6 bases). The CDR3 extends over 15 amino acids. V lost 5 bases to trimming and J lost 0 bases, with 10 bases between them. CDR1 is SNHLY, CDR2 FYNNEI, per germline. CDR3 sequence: CASSSSGPNTGELFF. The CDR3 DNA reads TGTGCCAGCAGTTCGAGCGGGCCGAACACCGGGGAGCTGTTTTTT.

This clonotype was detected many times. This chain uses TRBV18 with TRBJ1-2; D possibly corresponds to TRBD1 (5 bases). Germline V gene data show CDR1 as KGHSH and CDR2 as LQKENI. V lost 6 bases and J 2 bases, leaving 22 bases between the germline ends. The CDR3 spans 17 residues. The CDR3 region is CASSYRGIGDNNYGYTF. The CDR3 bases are TGTGCCAGCTCCTACCGGGGCATAGGCGATAACAACTATGGCTACACCTTC.

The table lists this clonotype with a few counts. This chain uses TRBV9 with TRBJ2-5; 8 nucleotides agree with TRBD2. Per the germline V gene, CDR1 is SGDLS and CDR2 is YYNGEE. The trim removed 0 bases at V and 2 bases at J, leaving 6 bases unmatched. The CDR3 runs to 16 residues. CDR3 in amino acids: CASSVVGSGGQETQYF. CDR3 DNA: TGTGCCAGCAGCGTAGTTGGCAGCGGGGGACAAGAGACCCAGTACTTC.

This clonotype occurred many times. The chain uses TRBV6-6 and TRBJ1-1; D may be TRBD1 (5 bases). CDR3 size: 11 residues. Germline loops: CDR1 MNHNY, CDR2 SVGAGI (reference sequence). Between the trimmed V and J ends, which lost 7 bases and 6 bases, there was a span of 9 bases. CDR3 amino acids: CASIRVPEAFF. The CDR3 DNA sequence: TGTGCCAGCATCAGGGTCCCTGAAGCTTTCTTT.

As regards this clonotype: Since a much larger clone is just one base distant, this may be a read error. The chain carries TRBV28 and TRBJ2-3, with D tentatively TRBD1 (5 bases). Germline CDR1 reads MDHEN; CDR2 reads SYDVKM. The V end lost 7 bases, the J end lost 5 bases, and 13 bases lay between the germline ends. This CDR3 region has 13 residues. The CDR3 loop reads CASKGPGIDTQYF. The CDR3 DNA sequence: TGTGCCAGCAAGGGGCCTGGCATAGATACGCAGTATTTT.